The 4 T cell receptor beta chains below all came from one sample that was sequenced in a study of human CD8 memory T cell subsets. It was UMI-labeled 5' RACE by which the TCR beta libraries were made. TCRdb reprocessed the 5' RACE reads; each CDR3 protein has one entry and no DNA is given. Its listing shows some 11,000 distinct CDR3 sequences. Input material: CD8+ T cells from PBMCs. The receptors were gathered from a human donor in good health.

The chain recombines TRBV9 with TRBJ2-3; TCRdb indicates TRBD2, and absent DNA this call remains unverified. Germline CDR1 SGDLS, CDR2 YYNGEE. The CDR3 runs 15 residues. The CDR3 region is CASSAGLAGAGTQYF.

The chain employs TRBV3-1 and TRBJ2-2. CDR1 LGHDT and CDR2 YNNKEL come from the germline V gene (reference sequence). CDR3 length: 15 residues. The CDR3 loop is CASSQDDEVTGELFF.

According to its frequency, this clonotype is medium-sized (0.01 to 0.1%). This sequence joins TRBV10-2 and TRBJ2-3; absent DNA, TCRdb's TRBD2 call cannot be checked. This CDR3 has 16 residues. The germline gives CDR1 WSHSY, CDR2 SAAADI. This chain's CDR3 is CASRRGTSEVKDTQYF.

The chain joins TRBV7-3 to TRBJ2-7; TCRdb's assignment of TRBD1 cannot be checked, as there is no DNA. The CDR3 runs 15 residues. Germline assignment: CDR1 SGHTA and CDR2 FQGTGA. CDR3 sequence: CASSLILAGGNEQYF.